Listed below are T cell receptor beta chains from one sample, sequenced in a study of blood T cell repertoires in COVID-19. The data were produced by immunoSEQ multiplex PCR, yet TCRdb's version contains in-frame clones alone and is incomplete. The top ten hold about 31% of the sample, which has under 95,000 clones, 83% seen once. Sequencing input: peripheral blood. Source of these receptors: an elderly woman with acute or convalescent COVID-19. Each CDR3 is given with its conserved first and last residue. D genes are given only for firm matches. Some rows mark clone size as missing; the rest say once, few, many or name a class of expanded clone.

D gene: TRBD2; V gene: TRBV5-1; clone size: -; J gene: TRBJ2-3; CDR3 protein: CASSLASGRESDTQYF; CDR3 DNA: TGCGCCAGCAGCTTGGCTAGCGGGAGGGAGTCAGATACGCAGTATTTT
D gene: -; V gene: TRBV12-3/TRBV12-4; clone size: -; J gene: TRBJ2-1; CDR3 protein: CASSLRRGSEQFF; CDR3 DNA: TGTGCCAGCAGTTTAAGGCGAGGCAGTGAGCAGTTCTTC
D gene: TRBD2; V gene: TRBV2; clone size: -; J gene: TRBJ2-7; CDR3 protein: CASMKGGSYEQYF; CDR3 DNA: TGTGCCAGCATGAAAGGCGGGAGCTACGAGCAGTACTTC
D gene: -; V gene: TRBV19; clone size: -; J gene: TRBJ2-1; CDR3 protein: CASRGAEAPANEQFF; CDR3 DNA: TGTGCCAGTAGGGGGGCGGAGGCCCCCGCCAATGAGCAGTTCTTC
D gene: -; V gene: TRBV19; clone size: -; J gene: TRBJ2-5; CDR3 protein: CASSMGRGPQETQYF; CDR3 DNA: TGTGCCAGTAGTATGGGCAGGGGACCCCAAGAGACCCAGTACTTC
D gene: TRBD1; V gene: TRBV30; clone size: -; J gene: TRBJ2-2; CDR3 protein: CAGISGRGYTGELFF; CDR3 DNA: TGTGCCGGCATATCGGGCAGGGGGTACACCGGGGAGCTGTTTTTT
D gene: TRBD2; V gene: TRBV5-1; clone size: -; J gene: TRBJ2-3; CDR3 protein: CASSLLAGGPSTDTQYF; CDR3 DNA: TGCGCCAGCAGCTTATTAGCGGGAGGCCCGAGCACAGATACGCAGTATTTT
D gene: -; V gene: TRBV7-2; clone size: -; J gene: TRBJ2-7; CDR3 protein: CASSLGLDPYEQYF; CDR3 DNA: TGTGCCAGCAGCTTAGGGCTAGACCCCTACGAGCAGTACTTC
D gene: TRBD2; V gene: TRBV28; clone size: -; J gene: TRBJ2-3; CDR3 protein: CASNRLAGGVDTQYF; CDR3 DNA: TGTGCCAGCAACCGACTAGCGGGAGGAGTAGATACGCAGTATTTT
D gene: -; V gene: TRBV10-1; clone size: once; J gene: TRBJ2-1; CDR3 protein: CASSRQNSYNEQFF; CDR3 DNA: TGCGCCAGCAGTAGACAGAACTCCTACAATGAGCAGTTCTTC
D gene: TRBD1; V gene: TRBV6-6; clone size: -; J gene: TRBJ2-3; CDR3 protein: CASSSYRGGTDTQYF; CDR3 DNA: TGTGCCAGCAGTTCCTACAGGGGTGGCACAGATACGCAGTATTTT
D gene: TRBD2; V gene: TRBV7-2; clone size: -; J gene: TRBJ2-7; CDR3 protein: CASSLATSGRWYEQYF; CDR3 DNA: TGTGCCAGCAGCTTAGCAACGAGCGGGAGGTGGTACGAGCAGTACTTC
D gene: TRBD1; V gene: TRBV7-8; clone size: -; J gene: TRBJ2-3; CDR3 protein: CASSYRGQRDTQYF; CDR3 DNA: TGTGCCAGCAGTTACAGGGGGCAGAGGGATACGCAGTATTTT
D gene: TRBD2; V gene: TRBV29-1; clone size: -; J gene: TRBJ2-3; CDR3 protein: CSVYGLAGARGTDTQYF; CDR3 DNA: TGCAGCGTTTATGGACTAGCGGGAGCTCGAGGCACAGATACGCAGTATTTT
D gene: -; V gene: TRBV25-1; clone size: few; J gene: TRBJ2-7; CDR3 protein: CASSEGGGSPYEQYF; CDR3 DNA: TGTGCCAGCAGTGAAGGGGGCGGGAGCCCCTACGAGCAGTACTTC
D gene: -; V gene: TRBV19; clone size: -; J gene: TRBJ2-7; CDR3 protein: CASSGTTYEQYF; CDR3 DNA: TGTGCCAGTAGTGGCACTACCTACGAGCAGTACTTC
D gene: TRBD1; V gene: TRBV5-4; clone size: -; J gene: TRBJ2-5; CDR3 protein: CASSLRQGSAETQYF; CDR3 DNA: TGTGCCAGCAGCTTACGACAGGGAAGTGCAGAGACCCAGTACTTC
D gene: TRBD2; V gene: TRBV11-3; clone size: -; J gene: TRBJ2-2; CDR3 protein: CASSPLAGGPTGELFF; CDR3 DNA: TGTGCCAGCAGCCCCTTAGCGGGAGGGCCCACCGGGGAGCTGTTTTTT
D gene: TRBD2; V gene: TRBV29-1; clone size: -; J gene: TRBJ2-1; CDR3 protein: CSVEEGRGSSYNEQFF; CDR3 DNA: TGCAGCGTTGAAGAGGGGCGGGGGAGCTCCTACAATGAGCAGTTCTTC
D gene: TRBD1; V gene: TRBV25-1; clone size: -; J gene: TRBJ1-3; CDR3 protein: CASSDPQGTAGNTIYF; CDR3 DNA: TGTGCCAGCAGCGACCCACAGGGGACGGCTGGAAACACCATATATTTT
D gene: -; V gene: TRBV27; clone size: -; J gene: TRBJ2-1; CDR3 protein: CASTGLNRNEQFF; CDR3 DNA: TGTGCCAGCACGGGACTCAACAGGAATGAGCAGTTCTTC
D gene: -; V gene: TRBV7-2; clone size: -; J gene: TRBJ1-3; CDR3 protein: CASSLGLRGSGNTIYF; CDR3 DNA: TGTGCCAGCAGCTTAGGCCTCAGAGGCTCTGGAAACACCATATATTTT
D gene: TRBD1; V gene: TRBV7-9; clone size: -; J gene: TRBJ1-6; CDR3 protein: CASSSRTGTYNSPLHF; CDR3 DNA: TGTGCCAGCAGCTCCCGGACAGGGACCTATAATTCACCCCTCCACTTT
D gene: TRBD1; V gene: TRBV3-1/TRBV3-2; clone size: -; J gene: TRBJ1-2; CDR3 protein: CASSQQGVHGYTF; CDR3 DNA: TGTGCCAGCAGCCAACAGGGGGTCCATGGCTACACCTTC
D gene: -; V gene: TRBV3-1/TRBV3-2; clone size: -; J gene: TRBJ2-3; CDR3 protein: CASSHRLPKLSTDTQYF; CDR3 DNA: TGTGCCAGCAGCCACCGACTCCCTAAGCTTAGCACAGATACGCAGTATTTT
D gene: TRBD2; V gene: TRBV5-1; clone size: -; J gene: TRBJ2-3; CDR3 protein: CASQAGGPTDTQYF; CDR3 DNA: TGCGCCAGCCAAGCGGGAGGGCCGACGGATACGCAGTATTTT
D gene: TRBD2; V gene: TRBV3-1/TRBV3-2; clone size: -; J gene: TRBJ2-4; CDR3 protein: CASSPPGGGKNIQYF; CDR3 DNA: TGTGCCAGCAGCCCCCCCGGGGGGGGGAAAAACATTCAGTACTTC
D gene: -; V gene: TRBV6-5; clone size: -; J gene: TRBJ1-6; CDR3 protein: CASSPGGSHPSPLHF; CDR3 DNA: TGTGCCAGCAGTCCCGGGGGGTCGCACCCTTCACCCCTCCACTTT
D gene: -; V gene: TRBV2; clone size: -; J gene: TRBJ2-1; CDR3 protein: CASSERGYYNEQFF; CDR3 DNA: TGTGCCAGCAGTGAACGCGGCTACTACAATGAGCAGTTCTTC
D gene: -; V gene: TRBV11-3; clone size: -; J gene: TRBJ1-1; CDR3 protein: CASSLGGESNTEAFF; CDR3 DNA: TGTGCCAGCAGCTTAGGAGGTGAAAGCAACACTGAAGCTTTCTTT
D gene: TRBD2; V gene: TRBV4-2; clone size: -; J gene: TRBJ2-3; CDR3 protein: CASSQAGAGADTQYF; CDR3 DNA: TGTGCCAGCAGCCAGGCGGGAGCGGGAGCAGATACGCAGTATTTT
D gene: TRBD2; V gene: TRBV6-6; clone size: -; J gene: TRBJ2-2; CDR3 protein: CASSYVSSGRTGELFF; CDR3 DNA: TGTGCCAGCAGTTATGTGTCTAGCGGGAGGACCGGGGAGCTGTTTTTT
D gene: -; V gene: TRBV4-1; clone size: once; J gene: TRBJ1-4; CDR3 protein: CASRVGHRGEKLFF; CDR3 DNA: TGCGCCAGCCGGGTCGGTCATCGAGGTGAAAAACTGTTTTTT
D gene: -; V gene: TRBV2; clone size: -; J gene: TRBJ2-1; CDR3 protein: CASRPGIDEQFF; CDR3 DNA: TGTGCCAGCAGACCGGGGATCGATGAGCAGTTCTTC
D gene: -; V gene: TRBV6-5; clone size: -; J gene: TRBJ2-7; CDR3 protein: CASNKGPQGIEYF; CDR3 DNA: TGTGCCAGCAACAAAGGTCCCCAGGGCATCGAGTACTTC
D gene: TRBD2; V gene: TRBV5-4; clone size: -; J gene: TRBJ2-3; CDR3 protein: CASSSGTSGRNVNTDTQYF; CDR3 DNA: TGTGCCAGCAGCTCCGGGACTAGCGGGAGGAATGTAAACACAGATACGCAGTATTTT
D gene: -; V gene: TRBV9; clone size: -; J gene: TRBJ2-5; CDR3 protein: CASSRDSAATQYF; CDR3 DNA: TGTGCCAGCAGCCGGGACTCGGCGGCGACCCAGTACTTC
D gene: -; V gene: TRBV18; clone size: -; J gene: TRBJ2-3; CDR3 protein: CASSLYTDTQYF; CDR3 DNA: TGTGCCAGCTCACTTTACACAGATACGCAGTATTTT
D gene: -; V gene: TRBV18; clone size: few; J gene: TRBJ1-1; CDR3 protein: CASSNSSREAFF; CDR3 DNA: TGTGCCAGCTCGAATTCTAGCCGCGAAGCTTTCTTT
D gene: -; V gene: TRBV24-1; clone size: -; J gene: TRBJ2-2; CDR3 protein: CATSDFRGTGELFF; CDR3 DNA: TGTGCCACCAGTGATTTTAGGGGTACCGGGGAGCTGTTTTTT
D gene: TRBD2; V gene: TRBV4-3; clone size: once; J gene: TRBJ2-7; CDR3 protein: CASSQVATSGYEQYF; CDR3 DNA: TGCGCCAGCAGCCAAGTGGCGACTAGCGGCTACGAGCAGTACTTC
D gene: TRBD1; V gene: TRBV10-2; clone size: -; J gene: TRBJ2-1; CDR3 protein: CASRLTGGAYNEQFF; CDR3 DNA: TGCGCCAGCAGACTTACAGGGGGCGCTTACAATGAGCAGTTCTTC